Listed below are T cell receptor beta chains from one sample, sequenced in a study of OX40 agonist ivuxolimab in advanced cancers. Assay used: immunoSEQ multiplex PCR; TCRdb lists only in-frame clones, some missing. The sample consists of 30,000 to 45,000 clones, 75% to 90% of them appearing once. The specimen comprised CD4+ or CD8+ T cells sorted from blood, sampled in a trial of the OX40 agonist ivuxolimab. Source of these receptors: an adult with an advanced solid tumor such as melanoma, head and neck, liver or kidney cancer. Both conserved end residues are part of each CDR3.

v_call: TRBV27
cdr3_aa: CASSLSLPGLVYGYTF

v_call: TRBV7-3
cdr3_aa: CASSTRLAGNTGELFF

v_call: TRBV18
cdr3_aa: CASSPETGNYGYTF

v_call: TRBV7-3
cdr3_aa: CASSLKLAGTDTQYF

v_call: TRBV6-5
cdr3_aa: CASRPTGANEKLFF

v_call: TRBV6-1
cdr3_aa: CASSVGGTGNAEQYF

v_call: TRBV5-1
cdr3_aa: CASSLRGDVGYQETQYF

v_call: TRBV14
cdr3_aa: CASSHTDTQYF

v_call: TRBV20-1
cdr3_aa: CSARVRAQYF

v_call: TRBV30
cdr3_aa: CACLVTPGAGYYGYTF

v_call: TRBV21-1
cdr3_aa: CASSKGQLYEQYF

v_call: TRBV29-1
cdr3_aa: CSALSTMLSGNTIYF

v_call: TRBV10-3
cdr3_aa: CAISSGNTGELFF

v_call: TRBV6-4
cdr3_aa: CASSDVAGESTDTQYF

v_call: TRBV28
cdr3_aa: CASSFGGIYGYTF

v_call: TRBV15
cdr3_aa: CATRQGGGGTDTQYF

v_call: TRBV4-1
cdr3_aa: CASSPLAEWGYEQYF

v_call: TRBV14
cdr3_aa: CASSYRTSVYNEQFF

v_call: TRBV19
cdr3_aa: CASSIGGTGTDTQYF

v_call: TRBV5-5
cdr3_aa: CASSLRSTQDYEQYF

v_call: TRBV7-3
cdr3_aa: CASSRDSLTEAFF

v_call: TRBV7-2
cdr3_aa: CASRQGGSGNTIYF

v_call: TRBV14
cdr3_aa: CASRMGVRNTEAFF

v_call: TRBV25-1
cdr3_aa: CASRAVGRGYEQYF

v_call: TRBV11-2
cdr3_aa: CASSLASPYEQYF

v_call: TRBV2
cdr3_aa: CASRTIPGLAGGRSYNEQFF

v_call: TRBV18
cdr3_aa: CASSPRGSRETQYF

v_call: TRBV21-1
cdr3_aa: CASSKKKRALADQETQYF

v_call: TRBV7-9
cdr3_aa: CASSSRTSGGLEQFF

v_call: TRBV5-4
cdr3_aa: CASSLGRSSEKLFF

v_call: TRBV14
cdr3_aa: CASSPGLSGNTIYF

v_call: TRBV7-6
cdr3_aa: CASSRRQGAGELFF

v_call: TRBV6-1
cdr3_aa: CASSLAMGSTDTQYF

v_call: TRBV6-6
cdr3_aa: CASSATGGFSGNTIYF

v_call: TRBV10-1
cdr3_aa: CASRQGQEHRGAVF

v_call: TRBV18
cdr3_aa: CASSSGQTYEQYF

v_call: TRBV7-9
cdr3_aa: CASSFWGQHTDTQYF

v_call: TRBV2
cdr3_aa: CASSETSQALEKLFF

v_call: TRBV5-4
cdr3_aa: CASSRGAGLNNYGYTF

v_call: TRBV9
cdr3_aa: CASSVATGDTGELFF

v_call: TRBV28
cdr3_aa: CASSSAGTDYLTNQPQHF

v_call: TRBV5-1
cdr3_aa: CASSSQGNEQFF

v_call: TRBV5-1
cdr3_aa: CASSPSAVQETQYF

v_call: TRBV6-1
cdr3_aa: CASSERGESTEAFF

v_call: TRBV9
cdr3_aa: CASSARDRNTEAFF

v_call: TRBV2
cdr3_aa: CASKDRGGTEAFF

v_call: TRBV18
cdr3_aa: CASSPPILQGGTEAFF

v_call: TRBV4-2
cdr3_aa: CASSQQTRVGSYNEQFF

v_call: TRBV2
cdr3_aa: CASSEAPPTDRGNREQFF

v_call: TRBV18
cdr3_aa: CASSPSGRRETQYF

v_call: TRBV7-8
cdr3_aa: CASSLNYEQYF

v_call: TRBV6-6
cdr3_aa: CASNPVPNYGYTF